The 3 T cell receptor beta chains reported below all come from one sample, sequenced in a study of blood T cell repertoires in COVID-19. The protocol was immunoSEQ multiplex PCR, while the TCRdb copy is restricted to in-frame clones and leaves out a portion. The sample has approximately 200,000 clones; 84% are singletons. Material: peripheral blood. The receptors were gathered from a woman older than 75 with COVID-19, enrolled during active disease.

The chain is built from TRBV7-3 and TRBJ2-1; D is undetermined. The CDR3 is 15 residues long. From germline, CDR1 is SGHTA and CDR2 FQGTGA. V dropped 3 bases and J dropped 5 bases, with 14 bases sitting between them. The CDR3 sequence is CASSLRWSTDNEQFF. The CDR3 DNA sequence: TGTGCCAGCAGCTTGAGGTGGTCGACGGACAATGAGCAGTTCTTC.

V usage is TRBV2 and J usage is TRBJ1-4; 9 bases map to TRBD1. This CDR3 is 15 amino acids long. Germline V gene sequence: CDR1 SNHLY, CDR2 FYNNEI. The junction had 7 bases not matched to a gene; V was cut back by 4 bases and J by 7 bases. CDR3 bases: TGTGCCAGCAGTGTACAGGGGGCGGTGGGTGAAAAACTGTTTTTT. Translated, it gives CASSVQGAVGEKLFF.

This clone appeared a few times. This rearrangement joins TRBV5-4 to TRBJ2-7; weak D call: TRBD2 (6 bases). CDR1 SGHNT and CDR2 YYREEE come from the germline V gene (reference sequence). CDR3 size: 16 residues. V dropped 4 bases and J dropped 5 bases, with 22 bases sitting between them. The CDR3 region is CASSLDPGLGYDEQYF. In DNA form, the CDR3 reads TGTGCCAGCAGCCTTGATCCGGGACTCGGTTACGACGAGCAGTACTTC.